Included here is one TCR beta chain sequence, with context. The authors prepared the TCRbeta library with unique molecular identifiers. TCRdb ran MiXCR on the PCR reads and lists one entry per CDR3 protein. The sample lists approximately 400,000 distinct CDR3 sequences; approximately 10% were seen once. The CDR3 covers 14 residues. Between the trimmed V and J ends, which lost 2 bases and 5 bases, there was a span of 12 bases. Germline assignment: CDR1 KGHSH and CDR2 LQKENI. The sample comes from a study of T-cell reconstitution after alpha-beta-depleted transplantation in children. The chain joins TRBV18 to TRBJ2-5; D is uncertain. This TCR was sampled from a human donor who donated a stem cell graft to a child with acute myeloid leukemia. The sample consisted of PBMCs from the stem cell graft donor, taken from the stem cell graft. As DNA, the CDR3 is TGTGCCAGCTCACCAGGGCGAAACGGCGAGACCCAGTACTTC. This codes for CASSPGRNGETQYF.